The rows below give T cell receptor beta chains drawn from one sample of a study of shared clonotypes between healthy human individuals. Repertoires were generated with immunoSEQ multiplex PCR, while TCRdb's copy carries only in-frame clones and drops some. The data contain 600,000 or so clones, approximately 95% of them singletons. The specimen was naive CD8+ T cells sorted from blood. The receptors were sampled from a woman in her twenties or thirties in good health. Both conserved end residues are part of each CDR3. A D gene is named only where the DNA matches it firmly. Clone sizes are given selectively: once, few, many, or a class where the clone is expanded.

j_gene	d_gene	v_gene	abundance	CDR3aa	CDR3nt
TRBJ1-1	TRBD1	TRBV19	.	CASRRTGTKTEAFF	TGTGCCAGTAGACGGACAGGGACAAAGACTGAAGCTTTCTTT
TRBJ2-1	TRBD1	TRBV4-1	.	CASSQDLPGQLYNEQFF	TGCGCCAGCAGCCAAGATCTACCGGGACAGCTATACAATGAGCAGTTCTTC
TRBJ2-1	.	TRBV13	.	CASSSGTTIYNEQFF	TGTGCCAGCAGCTCCGGGACCACAATATACAATGAGCAGTTCTTC
TRBJ2-3	TRBD2	TRBV9	.	CASSVGSGRDTDTQYF	TGTGCCAGCAGCGTAGGTAGCGGGAGAGACACAGATACGCAGTATTTT
TRBJ1-1	.	TRBV16	.	CASSQDRNTEAFF	TGTGCCAGCAGCCAAGACAGGAACACTGAAGCTTTCTTT
TRBJ2-2	.	TRBV2	.	CASSEAEVSSVNTGELFF	TGTGCCAGCAGTGAAGCGGAGGTCTCTAGCGTTAACACCGGGGAGCTGTTTTTT
TRBJ2-1	TRBD1	TRBV7-9	.	CASSWGQGAPYNEQFF	TGTGCCAGCAGCTGGGGACAGGGGGCACCCTACAATGAGCAGTTCTTC
TRBJ1-5	.	TRBV15	.	CATSRAGVNQPQHF	TGTGCCACCAGCAGAGCAGGGGTCAATCAGCCCCAGCATTTT
TRBJ2-5	TRBD2	TRBV7-9	.	CASSLEVAGGQETQYF	TGTGCCAGCAGCTTAGAGGTAGCGGGAGGGCAAGAGACCCAGTACTTC
TRBJ2-7	.	TRBV30	.	CAWRWQSSEQYF	TGTGCCTGGAGGTGGCAGTCCAGTGAGCAGTACTTC
TRBJ1-1	.	TRBV27	.	CASRATLNTEAFF	TGTGCCAGCAGGGCTACTCTGAACACTGAAGCTTTCTTT
TRBJ2-7	TRBD2	TRBV6-6	.	CASSSTSGYEQYF	TGTGCCAGCAGCTCGACTAGCGGCTACGAGCAGTACTTC
TRBJ1-1	.	TRBV6-6	once	CASSYSLQGGGAFF	TGTGCCAGCAGTTACTCGCTCCAGGGTGGGGGAGCTTTCTTT
TRBJ2-7	.	TRBV28	.	CASSPVQSYEQYF	TGTGCCAGCAGTCCCGTACAGAGCTACGAGCAGTACTTC
TRBJ2-7	TRBD2	TRBV28	.	CASSPGGEPYEQYF	TGTGCCAGCAGCCCTGGGGGGGAGCCCTACGAGCAGTACTTC
TRBJ2-7	TRBD2	TRBV7-8	.	CASRRSSGGLDEQYF	TGTGCCAGCAGGAGGTCATCGGGAGGGCTCGACGAGCAGTACTTC
TRBJ1-2	.	TRBV29-1	.	CSVTEDGYTF	TGCAGCGTCACAGAGGATGGCTACACCTTC
TRBJ2-7	.	TRBV28	.	CASSQGLAEQYF	TGTGCCAGCAGCCAGGGGTTGGCCGAGCAGTACTTC
TRBJ1-6	TRBD1	TRBV7-8	.	CASSQLPEDRADSPLHF	TGTGCCAGCAGCCAGCTCCCGGAGGACAGGGCAGATTCACCCCTCCACTTT
TRBJ1-5	.	TRBV28	.	CASSLQSSQPQHF	TGTGCCAGCAGTTTACAATCAAGTCAGCCCCAGCATTTT
TRBJ2-6	.	TRBV7-3	once	CASSASGANVLTF	TGTGCCAGCAGCGCTTCTGGGGCCAACGTCCTGACTTTC
TRBJ2-2	.	TRBV29-1	.	CSVVLRNTGELFF	TGCAGCGTTGTCTTGAGAAACACCGGGGAGCTGTTTTTT
TRBJ2-7	.	TRBV6-5	.	CASSYSEGSDEQYF	TGTGCCAGCAGTTACTCGGAGGGATCGGACGAGCAGTACTTC
TRBJ2-7	.	TRBV28	.	CASSPGQFSSYEQYF	TGTGCCAGCAGTCCCGGACAGTTCAGCTCCTACGAGCAGTACTTC
TRBJ1-1	.	TRBV7-9	.	CASRGGVAFF	TGTGCCAGCCGGGGAGGGGTAGCTTTCTTT
TRBJ1-1	TRBD1	TRBV28	.	CASTLGDSRTEAFF	TGTGCCAGCACCCTCGGGGACAGTAGAACTGAAGCTTTCTTT
TRBJ2-3	.	TRBV2	.	CASSELGSDTQYF	TGTGCCAGCAGTGAACTGGGGTCAGATACGCAGTATTTT
TRBJ2-7	.	TRBV4-1	.	CASSQDGRSSYEQYF	TGCGCCAGCAGCCAAGATGGAAGGAGCTCCTACGAGCAGTACTTC
TRBJ2-5	TRBD1	TRBV2	.	CASREDRGLETQYF	TGTGCCAGCAGGGAAGACAGGGGGTTAGAGACCCAGTACTTC
TRBJ2-7	.	TRBV27	once	CASRKNSYEQYF	TGTGCCAGCAGAAAGAACTCCTACGAGCAGTACTTC
TRBJ1-4	.	TRBV28	.	CASSPTAGTRKKLFF	TGTGCCAGCAGCCCCACGGCGGGGACTCGGAAAAAACTGTTTTTT
TRBJ2-1	TRBD2	TRBV6-5	once	CASGGAYNEQFF	TGTGCCTCGGGGGGGGCGTACAATGAGCAGTTCTTC
TRBJ2-1	.	TRBV5-8	.	CASSERVSGDYFEQFF	TGTGCCAGCAGTGAGAGGGTGTCGGGCGACTACTTTGAGCAGTTCTTC
TRBJ2-1	TRBD1	TRBV4-1	.	CASSPGQGVDEQFF	TGCGCCAGCAGCCCGGGACAGGGGGTAGATGAGCAGTTCTTC
TRBJ2-1	.	TRBV28	.	CASSLGLNNEQFF	TGTGCCAGCAGTTTGGGACTCAACAATGAGCAGTTCTTC
TRBJ2-7	TRBD2	TRBV28	.	CASSFLAGDPYEQYF	TGTGCCAGCAGTTTTCTAGCGGGAGACCCCTACGAGCAGTACTTC
TRBJ2-5	.	TRBV15	.	CATSTGEVFRETQYF	TGTGCCACCAGCACTGGGGAGGTGTTCAGGGAGACCCAGTACTTC
TRBJ1-2	TRBD1	TRBV4-2	.	CASTNSGTGGFGYTF	TGTGCCAGCACCAACTCCGGGACAGGGGGCTTTGGCTACACCTTC
TRBJ2-3	.	TRBV7-8	.	CASSFTRNTDTQYF	TGTGCCAGCAGCTTCACACGGAACACAGATACGCAGTATTTT
TRBJ2-2	TRBD2	TRBV2	.	CASRGTSGKGGELFF	TGTGCCAGCAGAGGGACTAGCGGGAAGGGCGGGGAGCTGTTTTTT
TRBJ2-1	.	TRBV7-9	.	CASSFDEQFF	TGTGCCAGCAGCTTCGATGAGCAGTTCTTC
TRBJ2-2	TRBD2	TRBV19	once	CASSKWGGSNGELFF	TGTGCCAGTAGCAAATGGGGCGGGAGCAACGGGGAGCTGTTTTTT